A single sample is the source of the 16 T cell receptor beta chains below, sequenced in a study of T cells in Graves' hyperthyroidism and ophthalmopathy (dated by TCRdb to the late 2010s). Library construction relied on multiplex PCR. Sequencing took place on an Illumina HiSeq 2000. The TCR beta CDR3 regions were amplified from the RNA transcripts. A first-round RT-PCR of the TCR CDR3 used the HTBI primer set with the Qiagen OneStep RT-PCR kit. TCRdb handled the public reads itself, with Q25 trimming in fastp and clone calling in MiXCR, and kept productive beta chains. When rows share a CDR3 protein, they turn into one entry using the most common DNA and genes. The sample table shows some 500,000 distinct CDR3 sequences, and about 15% are seen once. The leading ten clones occupy over 15% of the sample. What was sequenced was blood. The receptor source for this set is a woman aged 18-30 years with Graves' hyperthyroidism.

This clonotype was counted ten times or more. The chain has TRBV7-3 and TRBJ2-1; tentative D call: TRBD2 (6 bases). Germline loops: CDR1 SGHTA, CDR2 FQGTGA. Trimming stripped 2 bases from V and 1 base from J, with 15 bases between. There are 17 residues in the CDR3. In DNA form, the CDR3 reads TGTGCCAGCAGCTTAGAAGGTGGCGGGAATTCCTACAATGAGCAGTTCTTC. Its translation is CASSLEGGGNSYNEQFF.

This clonotype was found many times. The chain employs TRBV9 and TRBJ1-5, with unresolved D. Trimming cost V 0 bases and J 5 bases, with 6 bases left between them. The CDR3 runs 13 residues. The germline V gene has CDR1 SGDLS and CDR2 YYNGEE. DNA of the CDR3: TGTGCCAGCAGCGTAGATAGTGATCAGCCCCAGCATTTT. It yields the protein CASSVDSDQPQHF.

V is TRBV11-2 and J is TRBJ1-5; TRBD1 might be the D (5 bases). Trimming pared 1 base from V and 4 bases from J, leaving 11 bases between. This CDR3 contains 15 residues. Looked up from germline, CDR1 is SGHAT and CDR2 is FQNNGV. CDR3 coding DNA: TGTGCCAGCAGCTTAGGGGGCTTTCGGAATCAGCCCCAGCATTTT. This codes for CASSLGGFRNQPQHF.

This clonotype was observed once. This is likely a read error, given that the CDR3 carries no conserved phenylalanine or tryptophan at its end. The V gene is TRBV12-3 or TRBV12-4, the J gene TRBJ1-2; TRBD1 might be the D (5 bases). CDR3 length equals 13 residues. Trimming removed 7 bases at V and 3 bases at J, with 12 bases between. For the CDR3, the DNA is TGTGCCAGCACCCCGGACATTTACTATGGCTACACCCTC. This gives the protein CASTPDIYYGYTL.

V and J are TRBV19 and TRBJ2-7; TRBD2 aligns across 8 bases. There are 11 residues in the CDR3. Trimming took 8 bases from V and 5 from J; bases not matched to a gene: 2. The V gene's germline CDR1 is LNHDA and CDR2 SQIVND (reference sequence). The CDR3 here is CASYGGDEQYF. The DNA of the CDR3 is TGTGCCAGTTACGGGGGGGACGAGCAGTACTTC. The variable domain in full, with the rest retrieved from reference TRBV19 and TRBJ2-7, is DGGITQSPKYLFRKEGQNVTLSCEQNLNHDAMYWYRQDPGQGLRLIYYSQIVNDFQKGDIAEGYSVSREKKESFPLTVTSAQKNPTAFYLCASYGGDEQYFGPGTRLTVT.

This clonotype was counted a few times. The rearrangement joins TRBV4-1 to TRBJ2-1; D is undetermined. The CDR3 spans 15 residues. Germline CDR1 and CDR2: MGHRA and YSYEKL. The V end lost 0 bases, the J end lost 10 bases, and 16 bases lay between the germline ends. CDR3 in amino acids: CASSQDQSGLGEQFF. The CDR3 bases are TGCGCCAGCAGCCAAGATCAGTCCGGCCTCGGAGAGCAGTTCTTC.

This clonotype has at least ten counts. The chain uses TRBV7-9 and TRBJ2-7; D uncertain. Germline values: CDR1 SEHNR, CDR2 FQNEAQ (reference sequence). Deletions cut 0 bases from V and 7 bases from J, with 10 bases between. The CDR3 has 13 amino acids. The chain's CDR3 is CASSLAWSGEQYF. CDR3 sequence (DNA): TGTGCCAGCAGCTTAGCCTGGAGTGGTGAGCAGTACTTC.

This clonotype was picked up a small number of times. V and J are TRBV6-5 and TRBJ1-5; D is ambiguous. The CDR3 runs 13 residues. Germline V gene lookup returns CDR1 MNHEY and CDR2 SVGAGI. The ends were cut back, 2 bases at V and 4 bases at J, with 6 bases in the middle. The CDR3 coding sequence is TGTGCCAGCAGTTACGGTCTTAATCAGCCCCAGCATTTT. It yields the protein CASSYGLNQPQHF.

This clonotype was detected ten times or more. CDR3 bases: TGTGCCAGCAGCTTAGTATTGGTGAGCGGGAGGGCCTCTGGGGCCAACGTCCTGACTTTC. This codes for CASSLVLVSGRASGANVLTF. The rearrangement joins TRBV7-9 to TRBJ2-6, with TRBD2 matching over 10 bases. V trimming: 1 base; J trimming: 0 bases; junction bases outside the gene matches: 9. This CDR3 has 20 amino acids. The germline V gene has CDR1 SEHNR and CDR2 FQNEAQ (reference sequence).

This clonotype was detected ten times or more. The rearrangement joins TRBV4-1 to TRBJ2-3; no firm D call. Germline V lookup: CDR1 MGHRA, CDR2 YSYEKL. The CDR3 contains 15 residues. V was pared by 1 base and J by 0 bases, with 8 bases between. The CDR3 region is CASSQGSGSTDTQYF. CDR3 bases: TGCGCCAGCAGCCAAGGGTCGGGTAGCACAGATACGCAGTATTTT.

There are many counts of this clonotype. The chain employs TRBV2 and TRBJ2-7, with TRBD1 identical over 8 bases. Germline-derived CDR1 and CDR2 are SNHLY and FYNNEI. This CDR3 region has 14 residues. The V and J ends lost 10 bases and 0 bases, in that order; junction bases with no gene match: 8. The CDR3 spells CANMRDRSSYEQYV. The CDR3 nucleotides read TGTGCCAACATGCGGGACAGGAGCTCCTACGAGCAGTACGTC.

This clonotype appeared many times. J is TRBJ2-5 and V is TRBV4-1, with unresolved D. V shed 0 bases and J shed 6 bases, with 8 bases lying between them. This CDR3 contains 13 residues. Germline V gene data show CDR1 as MGHRA and CDR2 as YSYEKL. The chain's CDR3 is CASSQEARQTQYF. CDR3 bases: TGCGCCAGCAGCCAAGAGGCCAGGCAGACCCAGTACTTC.

This clonotype was picked up many times. CDR3 coding DNA: TGTGCCTGCACGAAACACCAGACTAGCGGGCAGTTCTTC. Protein sequence: CACTKHQTSGQFF. This chain connects TRBV30 to TRBJ2-1; TRBD2 matches 9 bases. The CDR3 sequence is 13 residues long. Germline V gene lookup returns CDR1 GTSNPN and CDR2 SVGIG (reference sequence). J gave up 12 bases and V 6 bases, and 12 bases lay outside the gene matches.

This clonotype came up many times. The chain employs TRBV6-1 and TRBJ1-2; 8 bases line up with TRBD1. The CDR3 sequence is 14 residues long. The trim removed 8 bases at V and 1 base at J, leaving 6 bases unmatched. Germline V lookup: CDR1 MNHNS, CDR2 SASEGT. The DNA for the CDR3 is TGTGCCAGCCTACAGGGGGATCTTAACTATGGCTACACCTTC. Protein: CASLQGDLNYGYTF.

Ten or more counts support this clonotype. The chain has TRBV27 and TRBJ2-7, with 12 bases matching TRBD2. The CDR3 length is 14 residues. With 10 bases clipped from V and 3 bases from J, the junction kept 7 bases outside the gene matches. The germline CDR1 and CDR2 sequences are MNHEY and SMNVEV (reference sequence). This CDR3 reads CATRRTSGDYEQYF. The CDR3 DNA is TGTGCCACTCGCCGGACTAGCGGGGACTACGAGCAGTACTTC.

This clonotype was seen many times. V usage is TRBV11-2 and J usage is TRBJ1-2, with 8 nucleotides matching TRBD1. Germline V gene lookup returns CDR1 SGHAT and CDR2 FQNNGV. This CDR3 has 16 amino acids. The V segment lost 6 bases and the J segment 7 bases; nucleotides outside the gene matches: 16. CDR3 sequence: CASSSLRGTGPFGYTF. The CDR3 DNA reads as TGTGCCAGCAGTTCCCTCCGTGGGACAGGCCCCTTTGGCTACACCTTC.